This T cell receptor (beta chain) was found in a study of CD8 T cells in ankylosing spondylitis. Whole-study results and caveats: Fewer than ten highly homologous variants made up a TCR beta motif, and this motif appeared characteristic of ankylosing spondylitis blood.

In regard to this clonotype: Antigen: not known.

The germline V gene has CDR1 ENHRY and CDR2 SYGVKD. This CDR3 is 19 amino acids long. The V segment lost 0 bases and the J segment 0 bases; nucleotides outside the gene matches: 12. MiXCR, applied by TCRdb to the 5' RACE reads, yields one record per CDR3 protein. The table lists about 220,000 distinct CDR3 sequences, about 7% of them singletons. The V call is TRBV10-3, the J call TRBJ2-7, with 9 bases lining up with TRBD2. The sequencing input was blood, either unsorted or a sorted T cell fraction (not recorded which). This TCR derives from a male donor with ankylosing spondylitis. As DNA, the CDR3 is TGTGCCATCAGTGAGTCGAGCCGGCGGGAGGGATACCTCTCCTACGAGCAGTACTTC. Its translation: CAISESSRREGYLSYEQYF.